The 10 T cell receptor beta chains below all came from one sample that was sequenced in a study of breast tumors, draining lymph nodes, adjacent tissues. MiXCR was run by TCRdb on the multiplex PCR reads, yielding one entry per CDR3 protein. This table holds under 350,000 distinct CDR3 sequences, 30% to 35% found once. The lymph nodes were axillary draining lymph nodes from breast cancer patients. Sequencing input: axillary lymph node tissue. Receptor source: a female donor with breast cancer. Some clones in this sample may be carry-over from other donors' samples.

This clonotype was recorded at least ten times. At one boundary the junction diverges from the germline segment, which might be a read error. The CDR3 region has the DNA TGCGCCAGCTCGAGTAGCGGGGGCACAGATACGCAGTATTTT. This sequence encodes CASSSSGGTDTQYF. This chain connects TRBV9 to TRBJ2-3, with 8 bases matching TRBD2. Per the germline V gene, CDR1 is SGDLS and CDR2 is YYNGEE. CDR3 length equals 14 residues.

Of note for this clonotype: Being one base from a much bigger clone, this may be a read error. J is TRBJ2-6 and V is TRBV20-1, with D maybe TRBD1 (5 bases). The CDR3 has 13 amino acids. Germline CDR1 is DFQATT and CDR2 is SNEGSKA (reference sequence). The CDR3 protein is CSTKSSGANALTF. CDR3 nucleotides: TGCAGTACCAAAAGCTCTGGGGCCAACGCCCTGACTTTC.

This clonotype was detected many times. V usage is TRBV2 and J usage is TRBJ2-1, with a weak D call TRBD1 (6 bases). Trimming stripped 7 bases from V and 5 bases from J, with 15 bases between. The CDR3 is 14 residues long. CDR1 and CDR2 (germline): SNHLY, FYNNEI. CDR3 protein: CASNFGRDNNEQFF. Written as DNA, the CDR3 is TGTGCCAGCAACTTTGGCAGGGACAACAATGAGCAGTTCTTC.

This clonotype has a count of ten or more. V is TRBV19 and J is TRBJ2-1, with D perhaps matching TRBD2 (5 bases). Deletions cut 3 bases from V and 8 bases from J, with 11 bases between. The CDR3 runs to 13 residues. Germline V lookup: CDR1 LNHDA, CDR2 SQIVND (reference sequence). The DNA for the CDR3 is TGTGCCAGTAGTATCCTACGGCGGGATGAGCAGTTCTTC. Residues: CASSILRRDEQFF. Based on the CDR3 plus reference TRBV19 and TRBJ2-1, the full variable domain is DGGITQSPKYLFRKEGQNVTLSCEQNLNHDAMYWYRQDPGQGLRLIYYSQIVNDFQKGDIAEGYSVSREKKESFPLTVTSAQKNPTAFYLCASSILRRDEQFFGPGTRLTVL.

Concerning this clonotype itself: A much more abundant neighbour one base away suggests this may be a read error. This chain connects TRBV11-2 to TRBJ1-4; 7 positions match TRBD1. The J segment lost 8 bases and the V segment lost 0 bases, leaving 6 bases of the junction unmatched. CDR1 and CDR2 from the germline V gene are SGHAT and FQNNGV. CDR3 length equals 15 residues. The CDR3 protein is CASSLDGTASEKLFF. The CDR3 DNA reads TGTGCCAGCAGCTTAGATGGGACAGCGTCGGAAAAACTGTTTTTT.

This clonotype was seen many times. This sequence joins TRBV11-3 and TRBJ2-7; D is perhaps TRBD2 (6 bases). This CDR3 is built from 16 residues. Trimming left V 3 bases short and J 7 bases short, with 22 bases between. CDR1 SGHNT and CDR2 YENEEA come from the germline V gene. Here the CDR3 reads CASSFAGATGVGEQYF. CDR3 nucleotides: TGTGCCAGCAGCTTCGCAGGCGCTACGGGGGTGGGGGAGCAGTACTTC.

This clonotype was counted at least ten times. The genes are TRBV12-3 or TRBV12-4 and TRBJ2-7, with a tentative D call TRBD1 (6 bases). The V gene lost 4 bases and the J gene lost 7 bases, with 14 bases spanning the gap. There are 13 residues in the CDR3. CDR3 bases: TGTGCCAGCAGTTATTCAGGGGCGCGGGAGCAGTACTTC. Protein sequence: CASSYSGAREQYF.

Remarks on this clonotype: Being one base from a much bigger clone, this may be a read error. This rearrangement joins TRBV7-6 to TRBJ1-2; 11 nucleotides align to TRBD1. Germline CDR1 SGHVS, CDR2 FNYEAQ. The CDR3 is made up of 15 amino acids. The CDR3 nucleotides are TGTGCCAGCAGCTTCCTAGGACAGGGGGCCCGGGGCTACCCCTTC. It translates to CASSFLGQGARGYPF.

The J gene is TRBJ2-6, the V gene TRBV5-1; D gene unclear. With 4 bases removed from V and 4 bases from J, the gap between germline ends came to 6 bases. CDR3 length equals 13 residues. Germline V CDR1 and CDR2: SGHRS, YFSETQ. The CDR3 DNA follows: TGCGCCAGCAGCGCGGCAGGGGCCAACGTCCTGACTTTC. It encodes CASSAAGANVLTF. The entire variable domain, with the rest obtained from reference TRBV5-1 and TRBJ2-6, is as follows: KAGVTQTPRYLIKTRGQQVTLSCSPISGHRSVSWYQQTPGQGLQFLFEYFSETQRNKGNFPGRFSGRQFSNSRSEMNVSTLELGDSALYLCASSAAGANVLTFGAGSRLTVL.

This clonotype was found once. The genes are TRBV7-9 and TRBJ1-1, with D unclear. This CDR3 spans 14 amino acids. V was pared by 3 bases and J by 2 bases, with 10 bases between. Germline values: CDR1 SEHNR, CDR2 FQNEAQ (reference sequence). CDR3 nucleotides: TGTGCCAGCAGCTTGTCGCGCCAAAACACTGAAGCTTTCTTT. It encodes CASSLSRQNTEAFF.